This T cell receptor (beta chain) was captured in a study of memory CD4+ T cells and cytomegalovirus serostatus. The germline V and J ends were trimmed by 8 bases and 2 bases, with 12 bases remaining between them. Germline loops: CDR1 LNHDA, CDR2 SQIVND (reference sequence). The CDR3 has 14 amino acids. The authors' processing: After removing out-of-frame reads, around 2.2 million distinct TCRbeta sequences remained. Sequencing was performed with immunoSEQ multiplex PCR; in TCRdb, only in-frame clones are kept and a portion is missing. The DNA gave D and trimming, while V, J and clone size come from that table. The sample gives some 54,000 clones, 65% to 85% of which show up once; 1.5% to 2% is in the top ten. The sort gate was single viable CD3+CD4+CD8-CD45RO+ cells for memory CD4+ T cells. Serostatus was set by detecting CMV pp150, pp28, p38, p52 IgG.

Material: memory CD4+ T cells from blood. The rearrangement links TRBV19 to TRBJ2-2; TRBD2 might be the D (6 bases). This receptor was identified in an adult in good health and CMV-seropositive. The CDR3 is CASGPSVNTGELFF. Here the CDR3 DNA reads TGTGCCAGTGGCCCTAGCGTAAACACCGGGGAGCTGTTTTTT.